This T cell receptor (beta chain) was found in a study of T cells in women clearing cervical HPV infection (dated by TCRdb to the late 2010s). General notes on the study: Cases were 25 women with histologically confirmed HPV16-related CIN3 or worse, including a couple of invasive cancers. The controls were about 26 women whose single incident HPV16 infection cleared within 12 months with no development of precancer or cancer. Blood from cases was drawn at the visit where the lesion was first identified, while blood from controls was drawn once the infection was no longer detected. Among cases, blood sampling came a median of roughly 150 days after lesion detection, with an interquartile range of roughly 80 to 220 days. Because only a few women had HLA typing data, the possibility that HLA type acted as a confounder could not be ruled out. Nested within Costa Rica's Guanacaste HPV Natural History Study, an exploratory proof-of-principle case-control study compared TCR repertoires across cervical HPV16 outcomes. Cases and controls were matched on age within five years and on year of sample collection. Median age was approximately 30 years in cases versus just over 37 in controls, and baseline characteristics did not differ significantly. The parent cohort enrolled 9,800 or so women aged 18 or older in Guanacaste, Costa Rica, during about 1992 to 1995 and followed them for more than 6 years. Five blinded duplicates per group were added as quality controls, giving approximately 60 samples: 50 or so participants and 10 replicates.

Every participant had a single incident cervical HPV16 infection, and prevalent HPV16 infections were excluded. Cervical HPV DNA was detected with MY09/MY11 PCR, and genotyping was done with dot-blot hybridization. Roughly 15 mL of heparinized blood was centrifuged, after which the buffy coat was aliquoted, frozen at -30 degrees C, and then stored at -80 degrees C. QIAGEN kits were used to extract genomic DNA from buffy coat specimens. V lost 7 bases and J lost 7 bases, and the count of bases not matched to a germline gene is 5. From its cysteine to its phenylalanine, the CDR3 spans 14 amino acids. Only the CDR3 bases that were read are kept: 33 of them, in frame from base 1. General study outcomes and caveats: T-cell numbers per sample were unknown, so richness differences could reflect varying T-cell content rather than repertoire biology. Lower TRBV6-7 relative abundance was observed in cases than in controls (approximately 0.1% versus 0.16%; Bonferroni P = 0.0008). Significantly higher TCR repertoire richness was observed in CIN3+ cases than in controls across sequencing depths, whereas no difference in evenness was found. By combining richness with V gene abundances, random forest classifiers separated cases from controls with an estimated AUC of 0.83. Because of the cross-sectional design, the study could not determine whether the associations came before infection or resulted from infection, and neither effector/memory subsets nor HPV-specific T cells were isolated.

About this clone itself: It has no known antigen specificity. The DNA ends 3 residues before the CDR3 does, and the rest of the CDR3 is filled in from the germline J gene.

TCR beta CDR3 regions were amplified by multiplex PCR from an average of roughly 1.3 ug genomic DNA per sample using the immunoSEQ assay. To correct primer bias, the assay used a complete synthetic TCR repertoire to set an amplification baseline. The amplicons were sequenced on the Illumina platform. On the authors' methods: Sequence errors were corrected by clustering with frequency ratios and a modified nearest-neighbor algorithm, and the sequences were then analyzed in the immunoSEQ Analyzer using IMGT gene definitions. At each rarefaction depth, TCR richness and evenness were averaged across 20 rarefaction repeats, and any sample with fewer sequences than the depth was left out. Wilcoxon rank sum tests with FDR correction were used to compare V, D and J gene relative abundances between the groups. An intraclass correlation of 90% to 97% for TCR richness and an average of roughly 83% across some 69 gene segments were obtained from the blinded duplicates. TCRdb provides this immuneACCESS table in a form limited to in-frame rearrangements. Some clones are lacking; in checked studies, under half of them reflect an unresolved V gene, and why the rest are absent is not known. V, J and clone size derive from that table, while D and trimming were established from the DNA sequence. The sample's own table lists 45,000 to 55,000 clones. The ten largest clonotypes hold approximately 0.98% of the sample.

The chain couples TRBV12-3 or TRBV12-4 to TRBJ1-6; 9 bases in the junction line up with TRBD1. This sequence originates from a woman between 18 and 70 years old with a cervical HPV16 infection that either progressed to CIN3+ or cleared (not recorded which). Sequenced: blood buffy coat. The CDR3: CASTPGQGNSPLHF. CDR3 bases read: TGTGCCAGCACCCCGGGACAGGGAAATTCACCC.